The 28 T cell receptor beta chains given below trace back to one sample, sequenced in a study of cytomegalovirus exposure and HLA in healthy donors. Amplification used 60 Vbeta primers and 13 Jbeta primers. Clones were sequenced by immunoSEQ multiplex PCR, and TCRdb holds only the in-frame ones, with some missing. The sample has approximately 200,000 clones; about three quarters are singletons. The sequencing sample was made of PBMCs. These receptors were taken from a man between 18 and 35 years old in good health and CMV-seronegative.

The chain employs TRBV9 and TRBJ2-2; D unclear. V lost 2 bases and J 3 bases, leaving 14 bases between the germline ends. The germline CDR1 and CDR2 sequences are SGDLS and YYNGEE. The CDR3 contains 16 residues. CDR3 sequence (DNA): TGTGCCAGCAGCGTGACCGGGTCCTCTTACACCGGGGAGCTGTTTTTT. Encoded protein: CASSVTGSSYTGELFF.

The chain joins TRBV27 to TRBJ1-2; D uncertain. The CDR3 loop spans 15 amino acids. Germline V CDR1 and CDR2: MNHEY, SMNVEV (reference sequence). Trimming took off 4 bases at V and 4 bases at J, with 16 bases between the two ends. DNA of the CDR3: TGTGCCAGCAGTTCGTCAGCGGCGCCGGGCTATGGCTACACCTTC. This sequence encodes CASSSSAAPGYGYTF.

The V and J genes are TRBV19 and TRBJ1-5; no clear D. CDR1 is LNHDA and CDR2 is SQIVND in the germline V gene (reference sequence). V dropped 7 bases and J dropped 7 bases, with 20 bases sitting between them. This CDR3 contains 15 residues. CDR3: CASTDSSGYLQPQHF. The CDR3 coding sequence is TGTGCCAGTACGGACTCCTCAGGTTACCTCCAGCCCCAGCATTTT.

V and J are TRBV7-2 and TRBJ1-5; 7 bases match TRBD1. Per germline, CDR1 SGHTA and CDR2 FQGNSA. This CDR3 spans 17 amino acids. Trimming at V came to 1 base and at J to 3 bases, leaving 9 bases not matched to a gene. CDR3 amino acids: CASSLVSGTAFNQPQHF. The CDR3 DNA sequence: TGTGCCAGCAGCTTAGTTTCCGGGACAGCATTCAATCAGCCCCAGCATTTT.

This clone came up a few times. The rearrangement uses TRBV7-9 and TRBJ1-4; TRBD1 agrees at 7 bases. This CDR3 is 14 amino acids long. The ends lost 5 bases at V and 5 bases at J; junction bases unmatched: 5. CDR1 is SEHNR and CDR2 is FQNEAQ in the germline V gene (reference sequence). CDR3 sequence reads: CASSPGTANEKLFF. The CDR3, as DNA: TGTGCCAGCAGCCCGGGGACAGCAAATGAAAAACTGTTTTTT.

V is TRBV9 and J is TRBJ1-6, with TRBD1 matching 9 bases. CDR3 length equals 15 residues. J lost 6 bases, V lost 7 bases, and 8 bases had no gene match. CDR1 and CDR2 (germline): SGDLS, YYNGEE. The DNA of the CDR3 is TGTGCCAGCTCCCTACAGGGGGCGAGTAATTCACCCCTCCACTTT. Protein product: CASSLQGASNSPLHF.

There are a few counts of this clone. V usage is TRBV7-2 and J usage is TRBJ1-2; maybe TRBD1 (5 bases). The CDR3 totals 14 residues. Germline V lookup: CDR1 SGHTA, CDR2 FQGNSA. With 3 bases removed from V and 3 bases from J, the gap between germline ends came to 11 bases. The CDR3 here is CASSLVGVYYGYTF. The CDR3 DNA reads TGTGCCAGCAGCTTGGTAGGGGTTTACTATGGCTACACCTTC.

The gene calls are TRBV5-6 and TRBJ1-2; TRBD1 matches at 8 bases. Germline CDR1 is SGHDT and CDR2 is YYEEEE. The CDR3 loop spans 17 amino acids. J gave up 4 bases and V 3 bases, and 14 bases lay outside the gene matches. CDR3: CASSYGQGGPIGYGYTF. The CDR3 DNA reads as TGTGCCAGCAGCTACGGACAGGGAGGCCCAATCGGCTATGGCTACACCTTC.

This chain uses TRBV6-5 with TRBJ1-5; unclear D gene. Germline V lookup: CDR1 MNHEY, CDR2 SVGAGI. V was trimmed by 6 bases and J by 9 bases, leaving 15 bases between them. CDR3 length: 13 amino acids. Here the CDR3 DNA reads TGTGCCAGCAGCGTCGACGGGATCCGGCCCCAGCATTTT. Its protein product is CASSVDGIRPQHF.

This clone was detected only a few times. The chain links TRBV9 to TRBJ1-1; D unclear. Trimming removed 0 bases from V and 2 bases from J, with 8 bases in between. The length of the CDR3 is 14 residues. The germline CDR1 and CDR2 sequences are SGDLS and YYNGEE. CDR3 protein: CASSVAEKNTEAFF. In nucleotides, the CDR3 is TGTGCCAGCAGCGTAGCGGAGAAAAACACTGAAGCTTTCTTT.

The CDR3 spells CASSQGVGGHEQFF. The DNA of the CDR3 is TGCGCCAGCAGCCAAGGGGTGGGGGGGCATGAGCAGTTCTTC. This chain links TRBV4-3 with TRBJ2-1; D is possibly TRBD2 (7 bases). Trimming stripped 1 base from V and 8 bases from J, with 12 bases between. The CDR3 consists of 14 residues. CDR1 is LGHNA and CDR2 is YSLEER in the germline V gene.

This clone was seen more than once but under ten times. The V and J genes are TRBV13 and TRBJ1-6, with 7 bases that match TRBD1. The CDR3 extends over 16 amino acids. Trimming cost V 5 bases and J 0 bases; bases outside gene matches: 4. The germline CDR1 and CDR2 sequences are PRHDT and FYEKMQ (reference sequence). The CDR3 coding sequence is TGTGCCAGCAGCACCCGGGACAGCTCCTATAATTCACCCCTCCACTTT. Protein product: CASSTRDSSYNSPLHF.

CDR3 sequence: CASTRQVAADEQFF. CDR3 coding DNA: TGTGCCAGCACCAGACAGGTAGCCGCGGATGAGCAGTTCTTC. The chain recombines TRBV27 with TRBJ2-1, with D tentatively TRBD1 (6 bases). The germline V and J ends were trimmed by 7 bases and 8 bases, with 18 bases remaining between them. Germline V CDR1 and CDR2: MNHEY, SMNVEV (reference sequence). The CDR3 runs to 14 residues.

This clone was found a few times. For the CDR3, the DNA is TGCGCCAGCAGCCAAGAGAGATACACCGGGGAGCTGTTTTTT. This encodes CASSQERYTGELFF. The chain has TRBV4-1 and TRBJ2-2; no firm D call. The germline V and J ends were trimmed by 0 bases and 3 bases, with 5 bases remaining between them. Per the germline V gene, CDR1 is MGHRA and CDR2 is YSYEKL. This CDR3 spans 14 amino acids.

The sample holds one count of this clone. The V gene is TRBV4-3, the J gene TRBJ1-5; 8 bases map to TRBD1. With V trimmed by 0 bases and J by 7 bases, 5 bases remained unmatched. Germline CDR1 is LGHNA and CDR2 is YSLEER. The CDR3 has 15 amino acids. The CDR3 sequence is CASSQEVRGRQPQHF. In DNA form, the CDR3 reads TGCGCCAGCAGCCAAGAGGTCAGGGGGCGGCAGCCCCAGCATTTT.

This chain connects TRBV19 to TRBJ2-7, with 7 bases that match TRBD1. This CDR3 comprises 15 residues. V dropped 4 bases and J dropped 6; count of bases not matched to a gene: 12. Germline V gene sequence: CDR1 LNHDA, CDR2 SQIVND (reference sequence). This CDR3 is CASSTSTGFSVEQYF. CDR3 coding DNA: TGTGCCAGTAGTACCTCGACAGGGTTTTCCGTCGAGCAGTACTTC. Filled out from reference TRBV19 and TRBJ2-7, the complete variable domain reads DGGITQSPKYLFRKEGQNVTLSCEQNLNHDAMYWYRQDPGQGLRLIYYSQIVNDFQKGDIAEGYSVSREKKESFPLTVTSAQKNPTAFYLCASSTSTGFSVEQYFGPGTRLTVT.

This clone was picked up one time. This chain connects TRBV6-1 to TRBJ2-4; D is possibly TRBD2 (6 bases). The CDR3 sequence is 14 residues long. CDR1 and CDR2 (germline): MNHNS, SASEGT. Deletions cut 2 bases from V and 5 bases from J, with 10 bases between. CDR3 DNA sequence: TGTGCCAGCAGTGAACCGTCGGGGGAAAACATTCAGTACTTC. Its translation is CASSEPSGENIQYF.

The V call is TRBV18, the J call TRBJ1-5; TRBD1 agrees at 7 bases. Germline loops: CDR1 KGHSH, CDR2 LQKENI. The CDR3 contains 15 residues. J was trimmed by 5 bases and V by 3 bases; bases with no gene match: 7. The CDR3 sequence is CASSPTGVGDQPQHF. In DNA, the CDR3 is TGTGCCAGCTCACCTACAGGGGTTGGCGATCAGCCCCAGCATTTT.

This sequence joins TRBV6-1 and TRBJ2-2; D possibly corresponds to TRBD2 (6 bases). The CDR3 sequence is 14 residues long. CDR1 MNHNS and CDR2 SASEGT come from the germline V gene. V dropped 9 bases and J dropped 5 bases, with 16 bases sitting between them. The CDR3 loop reads CAREKLRGTGELFF. CDR3 nucleotide sequence: TGTGCCAGGGAGAAACTGCGGGGTACCGGGGAGCTGTTTTTT.

The chain combines TRBV28 with TRBJ2-7; no clear D. V was pared by 5 bases and J by 4 bases, with 12 bases between. This CDR3 has 13 residues. Looked up from germline, CDR1 is MDHEN and CDR2 is SYDVKM. As DNA, the CDR3 is TGTGCCAGCAGTCGCCCACTAAGATACGAGCAGTACTTC. It encodes CASSRPLRYEQYF.

The chain employs TRBV7-6 and TRBJ1-2; possibly TRBD1 for D (5 bases). The CDR3 totals 18 residues. V was clipped by 1 base and J by 0 bases, with 18 bases between them. Germline CDR1 reads SGHVS; CDR2 reads FNYEAQ. CDR3 bases: TGTGCCAGCAGCTTAGGTATGGGTGGACACACCGCTAACTATGGCTACACCTTC. This sequence encodes CASSLGMGGHTANYGYTF.

The rearrangement links TRBV19 to TRBJ2-5; D is undetermined. The germline V gene has CDR1 LNHDA and CDR2 SQIVND (reference sequence). CDR3 length: 14 amino acids. V was clipped by 1 base and J by 1 base, with 7 bases between them. The CDR3 bases are TGTGCCAGTAGTATAGGAAATAGCCAAGAGACCCAGTACTTC. Its translation: CASSIGNSQETQYF.

This rearrangement joins TRBV29-1 to TRBJ2-1; D is undetermined. The CDR3 contains 12 residues. Germline loops: CDR1 SQVTM, CDR2 ANQGSEA. V lost 0 bases and J 3 bases, leaving 3 bases between the germline ends. CDR3 sequence (DNA): TGCAGCGTTGAAGACAGCTACAATGAGCAGTTCTTC. It is translated as CSVEDSYNEQFF.

The CDR3: CASSFRGARTEAFF. The CDR3 DNA sequence: TGTGCCAGCAGTTTCAGGGGGGCGCGCACTGAAGCTTTCTTT. The chain couples TRBV28 to TRBJ1-1; 7 nucleotides line up with TRBD1. Germline V gene data show CDR1 as MDHEN and CDR2 as SYDVKM. The CDR3 is made up of 14 amino acids. Trimming took 3 bases from V and 4 from J; bases not matched to a gene: 5.

The rearrangement joins TRBV2 to TRBJ1-5, with 7 positions matching TRBD1. Trimming removed 6 bases from V and 3 bases from J; junction bases left unmatched: 14. Germline CDR1 and CDR2: SNHLY and FYNNEI. The CDR3 is made up of 17 amino acids. The CDR3 here is CASRGQHALIYNQPQHF. For the CDR3, the DNA is TGTGCCAGCAGGGGACAGCATGCCCTCATCTACAATCAGCCCCAGCATTTT.

The chain has TRBV27 and TRBJ2-3, with D perhaps TRBD2 (6 bases). Trimming stripped 6 bases from V and 8 bases from J, with 15 bases between. Per the germline V gene, CDR1 is MNHEY and CDR2 is SMNVEV (reference sequence). This CDR3 spans 13 amino acids. The CDR3 here is CASRLVGGTTQYF. In nucleotides, the CDR3 is TGTGCCAGCAGGCTTGTGGGCGGGACTACGCAGTATTTT.

The chain couples TRBV30 to TRBJ1-3; TRBD1 might be the D (5 bases). V shed 2 bases and J shed 4 bases, with 15 bases lying between them. The length of the CDR3 is 15 residues. Germline CDR1 is GTSNPN and CDR2 is SVGIG (reference sequence). CDR3 sequence: CAWSTRGGLGNTIYF. DNA of the CDR3: TGTGCCTGGAGTACCCGGGGGGGTCTCGGAAACACCATATATTTT.

The V call is TRBV2, the J call TRBJ1-2; D uncertain. This CDR3 region has 15 residues. V dropped 1 base and J dropped 3 bases, with 12 bases sitting between them. CDR1 is SNHLY, CDR2 FYNNEI, per germline. The CDR3 spells CASSEDRGLDYGYTF. The CDR3, as DNA: TGTGCCAGCAGTGAAGATCGGGGTCTTGACTATGGCTACACCTTC. The full variable domain, its missing parts supplied by reference TRBV2 and TRBJ1-2, is EPEVTQTPSHQVTQMGQEVILRCVPISNHLYFYWYRQILGQKVEFLVSFYNNEISEKSEIFDDQFSVERPDGSNFTLKIRSTKLEDSAMYFCASSEDRGLDYGYTFGSGTRLTVV.